These 26 T cell receptor beta chains originate from one sample sequenced in a study of T-cell reconstitution after alpha-beta-depleted transplantation in children. Unique molecular identifiers were incorporated when the TCRbeta library was constructed. TCRdb re-derived calls from the PCR reads in MiXCR, one entry per CDR3 protein. The profile covers almost 250,000 distinct CDR3 sequences, with under 30% appearing a single time and around 2.5% taken by the ten largest. This material consisted of PBMCs, taken before TCRalphabeta/CD19-depleted stem cell transplant. Every receptor here comes from a girl aged 2 to 10 with Fanconi anemia, due to receive a stem cell transplant.

The chain carries TRBV15 and TRBJ2-1, with D unresolved. The CDR3 runs 15 residues. Germline loops: CDR1 LNHNV, CDR2 YYDKDF (reference sequence). Trimming pared 5 bases from V and 3 bases from J, leaving 14 bases between. In DNA form, the CDR3 reads TGTGCCACCAGCTGGAGTATTCAAAGCTACAATGAGCAGTTCTTC. This gives the protein CATSWSIQSYNEQFF.

This clonotype appeared a few times. The V gene is TRBV29-1, the J gene TRBJ2-6, with D unresolved. V lost 1 base and J 0 bases, leaving 16 bases between the germline ends. The length of the CDR3 is 18 residues. Germline V gene lookup returns CDR1 SQVTM and CDR2 ANQGSEA. The CDR3 is CSVEVVMNSNSGANVLTF. The CDR3, as DNA: TGCAGCGTTGAAGTAGTTATGAATTCAAACTCTGGGGCCAACGTCCTGACTTTC. The full variable domain, in which reference TRBV29-1 and TRBJ2-6 provide the parts outside the CDR3, is SAVISQKPSRDICQRGTSLTIQCQVDSQVTMMFWYRQQPGQSLTLIATANQGSEATYESGFVIDKFPISRPNLTFSTLTVSNMSPEDSSIYLCSVEVVMNSNSGANVLTFGAGSRLTVL.

This clonotype has more than one count but fewer than ten. The genes are TRBV4-2 and TRBJ1-2; maybe TRBD1 (6 bases). Germline CDR1 is LGHNA and CDR2 is YNFKEQ. This CDR3 contains 14 residues. The V end was cut by 0 bases, the J end by 4 bases, with 9 bases between. CDR3 residues: CASSQDDRSYGYTF. CDR3 DNA: TGTGCCAGCAGCCAAGATGACAGGTCCTATGGCTACACCTTC.

This chain links TRBV25-1 with TRBJ2-1, with D tentatively TRBD1 or TRBD2 (5 bases each). The CDR3 length is 15 residues. CDR1 MGHDK and CDR2 SYGVNS come from the germline V gene. Trimming pared 6 bases from V and 5 bases from J, leaving 17 bases between. CDR3 DNA sequence: TGTGCCAGCAGCGCCGGGACCCTCGACCACAATGAGCAGTTCTTC. Its protein product is CASSAGTLDHNEQFF.

The V gene is TRBV30, the J gene TRBJ2-1; 14 bases agree with TRBD2. V was pared by 5 bases and J by 10 bases, with 4 bases of the junction left unmatched. Germline-derived CDR1 and CDR2 are GTSNPN and SVGIG (reference sequence). This CDR3 spans 13 amino acids. CDR3 sequence (DNA): TGTGCCTGGCGACTAGCGGGAGGGCCAGAGCAGTTCTTC. Amino acid sequence: CAWRLAGGPEQFF. The full variable domain, completed using reference TRBV30 and TRBJ2-1, is SQTIHQWPATLVQPVGSPLSLECTVEGTSNPNLYWYRQAAGRGLQLLFYSVGIGQISSEVPQNLSASRPQDRQFILSSKKLLLSDSGFYLCAWRLAGGPEQFFGPGTRLTVL.

This clonotype has only a few counts. Germline and junction disagree at one end, which may indicate a read error. The chain employs TRBV29-1 and TRBJ2-3, with 14 bases matching TRBD2. Germline loops: CDR1 SQVTM, CDR2 ANQGSEA. There are 15 residues in the CDR3. The CDR3 DNA reads TGCAGCGCCCCTGGGACTAGCGGGGGCACAGATACGCTGTATTTT. Translation gives CSAPGTSGGTDTLYF.

The J gene is TRBJ2-5, the V gene TRBV29-1; 11 nucleotides agree with TRBD2. J was trimmed by 4 bases and V by 6 bases; bases with no gene match: 7. CDR1 and CDR2 from the germline V gene are SQVTM and ANQGSEA. CDR3 length equals 14 residues. CDR3 DNA: TGCAGCGTGGCGAACGGACTAGCGGGAGAGACCCAGTACTTC. The encoded protein is CSVANGLAGETQYF.

This clonotype was observed at least ten times. The chain combines TRBV3-1 with TRBJ2-7; D is possibly TRBD1 (8 bases). Trimming shortened V by 8 bases and J by 5 bases, and 16 bases separated the two germline ends. Per germline, CDR1 LGHDT and CDR2 YNNKEL (reference sequence). The CDR3 totals 13 residues. DNA of the CDR3: TGTGCCAGCGGCTGGACAGGGAGGGACGAGCAGTACTTC. Protein: CASGWTGRDEQYF.

This clonotype has at least ten counts. The V gene is TRBV29-1, the J gene TRBJ1-2; 7 bases are shared with TRBD1. CDR3 length: 13 amino acids. V lost 6 bases, J lost 4 bases, and 8 bases stayed unmatched. The germline CDR1 and CDR2 sequences are SQVTM and ANQGSEA. The CDR3 is CSVSGGQLYGYTF. The CDR3, as DNA: TGCAGCGTCTCCGGGGGACAGCTCTATGGCTACACCTTC.

A few counts support this clonotype. The chain carries TRBV12-3 or TRBV12-4 and TRBJ1-1, with a weak D call TRBD1 (5 bases). V was clipped by 2 bases and J by 2 bases, with 15 bases between them. The CDR3 covers 16 residues. CDR3 sequence reads: CASSLNNPGPNTEAFF. The CDR3 DNA reads TGTGCCAGCAGTTTAAATAACCCGGGACCCAACACTGAAGCTTTCTTT.

This clonotype was counted between two and nine times. This chain connects TRBV5-4 to TRBJ2-3, with 7 bases matching TRBD1. CDR1 SGHNT and CDR2 YYREEE come from the germline V gene (reference sequence). J lost 3 bases, V lost 2 bases, and 6 bases had no gene match. This CDR3 region has 15 residues. In nucleotides, the CDR3 is TGTGCCAGCAGCTTAGACAGGGCGAGGACAGATACGCAGTATTTT. It yields the protein CASSLDRARTDTQYF.

There are many counts of this clonotype. This chain joins TRBV29-1 and TRBJ2-7; tentatively, D is TRBD1 (5 bases). Germline V gene data show CDR1 as SQVTM and CDR2 as ANQGSEA. The CDR3 has 14 amino acids. V was trimmed by 0 bases and J by 5 bases, leaving 14 bases between them. CDR3 nucleotide sequence: TGCAGCGTTGAAGATGTGTCAGGGTTCCACGAGCAGTACTTC. Translated, it gives CSVEDVSGFHEQYF.

As for this clonotype: A much larger clone lies a single base off, so this may be a read error. The rearrangement joins TRBV5-1 to TRBJ2-1; D is ambiguous. Germline V gene data show CDR1 as SGHRS and CDR2 as YFSETQ. CDR3 size: 13 residues. The V gene lost 0 bases and the J gene lost 5 bases, with 6 bases spanning the gap. The DNA of the CDR3 is TGCGCCAGCAGCTTGGGACTTCACAATGAGCAGTTCTTC. Protein sequence: CASSLGLHNEQFF.

This clonotype was seen a handful of times. The chain links TRBV29-1 to TRBJ2-7; D unresolved. The CDR3 contains 13 residues. In germline, CDR1 is SQVTM, CDR2 ANQGSEA. Trimming cost V 4 bases and J 0 bases, with 10 bases left between them. The CDR3 spells CSVVRPYSYEQYF. The CDR3 DNA sequence: TGCAGCGTTGTGAGGCCTTACTCCTACGAGCAGTACTTC.

The rearrangement joins TRBV6-1 to TRBJ1-5, with D hard to call. V lost 3 bases and J 1 base, leaving 16 bases between the germline ends. Germline values: CDR1 MNHNS, CDR2 SASEGT. The CDR3 has 17 residues. The CDR3 bases are TGTGCCAGCAGTGACGGTGTGTCCGGATTCAGCAATCAGCCCCAGCATTTT. Its protein product is CASSDGVSGFSNQPQHF.

This clonotype was seen repeatedly, ten times or more. The J gene is TRBJ2-7, the V gene TRBV15; no clear D. The germline V and J ends were trimmed by 0 bases and 3 bases, with 12 bases remaining between them. Germline CDR1 reads LNHNV; CDR2 reads YYDKDF (reference sequence). This CDR3 spans 15 amino acids. The DNA of the CDR3 is TGTGCCACCAGCAGAGATGGGTTCCCACTCTACGAGCAGTACTTC. Residues: CATSRDGFPLYEQYF.

The table lists this clonotype with many counts. The CDR3 spells CSVLWQRTGELFF. The DNA for the CDR3 is TGCAGCGTGTTGTGGCAGCGGACCGGGGAGCTGTTTTTT. V is TRBV29-1 and J is TRBJ2-2; D perhaps matches TRBD2 (5 bases). Germline V gives CDR1 SQVTM, CDR2 ANQGSEA. The CDR3 is 13 residues long. Trimming left V 6 bases short and J 5 bases short, with 13 bases between.

The table lists this clonotype with a few counts. The V and J genes are TRBV12-3 or TRBV12-4 and TRBJ2-2; D is uncertain. The V and J ends lost 7 bases and 6 bases respectively, with 9 bases between them. There are 12 residues in the CDR3. The CDR3 DNA follows: TGTGCCAGCATGGGGTTTCCCGGGGAGCTGTTTTTT. Translated, it gives CASMGFPGELFF.

At least ten counts were recorded for this clonotype. The chain recombines TRBV6-5 with TRBJ2-7; D may be TRBD1 or TRBD2 (5 bases each). Between the trimmed V and J ends, which lost 8 bases and 2 bases, there was a span of 10 bases. This CDR3 spans 12 amino acids. Germline V gene lookup returns CDR1 MNHEY and CDR2 SVGAGI. The CDR3 sequence: CASGTGTYEQYF. Written as DNA, the CDR3 is TGTGCCAGCGGGACGGGAACCTACGAGCAGTACTTC.

This clonotype was found many times. This chain uses TRBV20-1 with TRBJ1-6; 8 bases map to TRBD1. V dropped 4 bases and J dropped 1; count of bases not matched to a gene: 6. The germline V gene encodes CDR1 DFQATT and CDR2 SNEGSKA (reference sequence). CDR3 length equals 16 residues. The CDR3 reads CSATGQGISYNSPLHF. In DNA, the CDR3 is TGCAGTGCTACCGGACAGGGAATTTCCTATAATTCACCCCTCCACTTT.

V usage is TRBV10-3 and J usage is TRBJ2-3, with 10 bases aligning to TRBD2. Germline V lookup: CDR1 ENHRY, CDR2 SYGVKD. The ends lost 9 bases at V and 2 bases at J; junction bases unmatched: 8. CDR3 size: 15 residues. The CDR3 DNA follows: TGTGCCATTCTCGGAGCGGGAGGGAACACAGATACGCAGTATTTT. Protein product: CAILGAGGNTDTQYF.

This clonotype was found many times. The CDR3 loop reads CSASQGNTDTQYF. Written as DNA, the CDR3 is TGCAGTGCTAGTCAGGGGAACACAGATACGCAGTATTTT. The chain combines TRBV20-1 with TRBJ2-3; possibly TRBD1 for D (6 bases). V lost 3 bases, J lost 2 bases, and 9 bases lay in between. The V gene's germline CDR1 is DFQATT and CDR2 SNEGSKA (reference sequence). This CDR3 region has 13 residues.

In this sample, this clonotype turned up a few times. The rearrangement joins TRBV20-1 to TRBJ1-2, with TRBD1 as a possible D gene (6 bases). V was cut by 6 bases and J by 3 bases, with 14 bases left in between. The CDR3 runs to 13 residues. From germline, CDR1 is DFQATT and CDR2 SNEGSKA (reference sequence). CDR3 bases: TGCAGTGCCCGACACAGGGAGGACTATGGCTACACCTTC. Translation gives CSARHREDYGYTF.

The V call is TRBV6-6, the J call TRBJ2-1; D is undetermined. Per germline, CDR1 MNHNY and CDR2 SVGAGI (reference sequence). V dropped 8 bases and J dropped 2 bases, with 10 bases sitting between them. The CDR3 consists of 13 residues. The CDR3 protein is CASSSSPYNEQFF. CDR3 nucleotide sequence: TGTGCCAGCTCTTCCAGCCCCTACAATGAGCAGTTCTTC.

V is TRBV5-6 and J is TRBJ2-1; a possible D gene is TRBD2 (5 bases). Germline CDR1 reads SGHDT; CDR2 reads YYEEEE. V was shortened by 2 bases and J by 0 bases, with 9 bases between the two germline ends. The CDR3 sequence is 15 residues long. The CDR3 here is CASSFGVASYNEQFF. In DNA, the CDR3 is TGTGCCAGCAGCTTCGGGGTAGCCTCCTACAATGAGCAGTTCTTC. The full variable domain, rest sourced from reference TRBV5-6 and TRBJ2-1, is DAGVTQSPTHLIKTRGQQVTLRCSPKSGHDTVSWYQQALGQGPQFIFQYYEEEERQRGNFPDRFSGHQFPNYSSELNVNALLLGDSALYLCASSFGVASYNEQFFGPGTRLTVL.

This clonotype has ten or more counts. This chain connects TRBV4-1 to TRBJ2-1, with D unclear. This CDR3 contains 13 residues. Trimming pared 1 base from V and 9 bases from J, leaving 10 bases between. Germline-derived CDR1 and CDR2 are MGHRA and YSYEKL. CDR3 in DNA: TGCGCCAGCAGCCAAGGGATCAGTACTGAGCAGTTCTTC. This codes for CASSQGISTEQFF.